This T cell receptor beta chain is from a study of beta chain features in type 1 diabetes. In regard to this clone: Its antigen is undetermined.

Study-wide results and caveats: Using cDNA template may skew counts toward highly expressing activated cells.

Isolated RNA was reverse transcribed in full, so expressed TCRB transcripts were sequenced. This table comes from immunoSEQ multiplex PCR, and its TCRdb copy is limited to in-frame clones, with some not included. The data contain 140,000 or so clones, more than 9% of them singletons. The sequence was obtained from a man younger than 35 in good health. The specimen was naive CD4+ T cells from blood.

CDR3 in DNA: TGCGCCAGCAGCTTGGAAATCGCGGTAAAGTATGAGCAGTTCTTC. It specifies CASSLEIAVKYEQFF. This sequence joins TRBV5-1 and TRBJ2-1, with unresolved D. V lost 0 bases to trimming and J lost 8 bases, with 15 bases between them. From germline, CDR1 is SGHRS and CDR2 YFSETQ. There are 15 residues in the CDR3.